The T cell receptor beta chain described here comes from a study of shared clonotypes between healthy human individuals. The study's findings and limits: Sharing across four donors was highest in naive CD4 (around 5%) and lowest in memory CD8 (around 0.4%). Compared with clonotypes that all four donors shared, non-shared clonotypes had lower generation probabilities. Inspection by rarefaction showed sorted-subset sequencing to be incomplete despite large depth.

Data came from immunoSEQ multiplex PCR; TCRdb stores just in-frame clones and leaves some out. This sample carries hundreds of thousands of clones, around 90% of them seen once, and the ten largest clones take 24%. Turning to this clone: Its target is not known. Other DNA sequences in the sample encode the same CDR3.

V shed 4 bases and J shed 3 bases, with 1 base lying between them. This CDR3 region has 10 residues. The germline CDR1 and CDR2 sequences are MNHNS and SASEGT. Naive-designated CD8 cells lacked CD45RO, were positively enriched for CCR7, and omitted terminally differentiated effector memory CD45RA+ cells. The sequencing input was naive CD8+ T cells sorted from blood. This clonotype originated in a man under 40 in good health. The chain has TRBV6-1 and TRBJ2-7; D remains unclear. In nucleotides, the CDR3 is TGTGCCAGCAGTGTCTACGAGCAGTACTTC. It codes for CASSVYEQYF.